This record looks at one TCR beta chain sequence and its context. Its antigen is as yet unknown. This specimen belongs to a study of shared clonotypes between healthy human individuals. The repertoire was sequenced with immunoSEQ multiplex PCR; TCRdb's copy has only in-frame clones and lacks some. Among about 1 million clones listed, approximately 70% were seen once. CDR3 length equals 16 residues. The junction had 13 bases not matched to a gene; V was cut back by 2 bases and J by 10 bases. Germline loops: CDR1 KGHSH, CDR2 LQKENI. Study-level results: Among donors, sharing of clonotypes was expected to be affected by sequencing depth. Generation probability values for non-shared clonotypes were lower than those for clonotypes shared by all four donors.

This sequence originates from a man aged 18 to 29 in good health. This chain connects TRBV18 to TRBJ2-2, with TRBD2 identical over 7 bases. Sequenced: memory CD4+ T cells sorted from blood. Sample subset: CD45RA-negative fraction. CDR3 amino acids: CASSPNPAAGEVELFF. CDR3 coding DNA: TGTGCCAGCTCACCAAATCCAGCGGCGGGGGAGGTGGAGCTGTTTTTT. Full variable domain (remainder filled in from reference TRBV18 and TRBJ2-2): NAGVMQNPRHLVRRRGQEARLRCSPMKGHSHVYWYRQLPEEGLKFMVYLQKENIIDESGMPKERFSAEFPKEGPSILRIQQVVRGDSAAYFCASSPNPAAGEVELFFGEGSRLTVL.